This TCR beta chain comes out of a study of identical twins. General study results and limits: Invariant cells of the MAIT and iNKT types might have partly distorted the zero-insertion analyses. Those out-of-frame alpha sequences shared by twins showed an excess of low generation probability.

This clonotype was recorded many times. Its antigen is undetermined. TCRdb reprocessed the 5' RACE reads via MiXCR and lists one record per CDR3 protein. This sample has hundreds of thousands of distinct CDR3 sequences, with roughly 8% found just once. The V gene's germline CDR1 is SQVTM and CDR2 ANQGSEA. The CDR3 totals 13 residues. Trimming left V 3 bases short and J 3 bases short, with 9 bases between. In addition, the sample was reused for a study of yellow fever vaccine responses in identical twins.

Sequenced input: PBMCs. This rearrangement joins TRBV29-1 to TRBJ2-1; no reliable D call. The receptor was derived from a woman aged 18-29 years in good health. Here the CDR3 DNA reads TGCAGCGTTGATATCGGTGTCTACAATGAGCAGTTCTTC. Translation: CSVDIGVYNEQFF.